The source of this T cell receptor (beta chain) is a study of cytomegalovirus exposure and HLA in healthy donors. This PCR relied on a set of 60 Vbeta primers and 13 Jbeta primers. Profiled with immunoSEQ multiplex PCR; TCRdb holds only in-frame clones, not every one. The sample has roughly 84,000 clones; roughly 79% are singletons. The ends lost 3 bases at V and 5 bases at J; junction bases unmatched: 7. CDR3 length: 14 amino acids. Per germline, CDR1 GTSNPN and CDR2 SVGIG (reference sequence). Sample: PBMCs. V gene TRBV30 combines with J gene TRBJ2-4, with 7 bases lining up with TRBD1. The source of this sequence is a male donor in good health and CMV-seropositive. The CDR3 coding sequence is TGTGCCTGGAGGGGGACAGCCACCCAAAACATTCAGTACTTC. Its translation is CAWRGTATQNIQYF.